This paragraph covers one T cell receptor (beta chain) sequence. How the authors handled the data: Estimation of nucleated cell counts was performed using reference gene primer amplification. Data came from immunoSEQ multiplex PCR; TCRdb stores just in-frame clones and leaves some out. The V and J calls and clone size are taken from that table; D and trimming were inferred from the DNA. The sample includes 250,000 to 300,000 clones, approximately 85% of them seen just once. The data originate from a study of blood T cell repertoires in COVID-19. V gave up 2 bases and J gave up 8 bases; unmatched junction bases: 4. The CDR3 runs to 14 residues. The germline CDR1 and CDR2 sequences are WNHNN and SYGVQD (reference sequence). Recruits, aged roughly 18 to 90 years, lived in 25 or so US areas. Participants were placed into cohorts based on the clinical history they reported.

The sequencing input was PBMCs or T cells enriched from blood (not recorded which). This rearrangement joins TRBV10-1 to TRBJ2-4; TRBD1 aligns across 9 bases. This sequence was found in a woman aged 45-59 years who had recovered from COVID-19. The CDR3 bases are TGCGCCAGCAGTGAGCCACAGGGGGCATACATTCAGTACTTC. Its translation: CASSEPQGAYIQYF.